Each of the 20 T cell receptor beta chains below was sequenced from the same sample in a study of cytotoxic CD8 clonotypes in ibrutinib-treated CLL. The repertoire was sequenced with immunoSEQ multiplex PCR; TCRdb's copy has only in-frame clones and lacks some. The sample has 100,000 to 150,000 clones, 75% to 90% seen once. The specimen comprised PBMCs, sampled after 24 months of ibrutinib treatment. These TCRs come from a human donor with chronic lymphocytic leukemia.

V and J are TRBV7-9 and TRBJ2-1; D not resolved. Trimming pared 5 bases from V and 2 bases from J, leaving 13 bases between. Germline V gives CDR1 SEHNR, CDR2 FQNEAQ (reference sequence). The CDR3 extends over 15 amino acids. The CDR3 coding sequence is TGTGCCAGCAGCGATAGCAGCAGTACCTACAATGAGCAGTTCTTC. Translation: CASSDSSSTYNEQFF.

This chain connects TRBV6-6 to TRBJ2-7; no clear D. The germline CDR1 and CDR2 sequences are MNHNY and SVGAGI (reference sequence). The CDR3 has 11 residues. Trimming took off 6 bases at V and 7 bases at J, with 10 bases between the two ends. CDR3 bases: TGTGCCAGCAGATCCTTTTCGGAGCAGTACTTC. Encoded protein: CASRSFSEQYF.

The CDR3 reads CASSPSSRTDYGYTF. CDR3 bases: TGTGCCAGCTCACCATCCTCCCGGACAGACTATGGCTACACCTTC. The rearrangement joins TRBV18 to TRBJ1-2, with a tentative D call TRBD1 (6 bases). CDR3 length: 15 amino acids. Trimming removed 2 bases from V and 3 bases from J, with 13 bases in between. The germline gives CDR1 KGHSH, CDR2 LQKENI.

This chain connects TRBV5-8 to TRBJ1-6; D may be TRBD1 (5 bases). Germline V gene sequence: CDR1 SGHTS, CDR2 YDEGEE. This CDR3 has 15 amino acids. V lost 4 bases to trimming and J lost 6 bases, with 14 bases between them. The CDR3 nucleotides are TGTGCCAGCAGCCCACTGACAGAAAGTAATTCACCCCTCCACTTT. Translation gives CASSPLTESNSPLHF.

V and J are TRBV19 and TRBJ2-4, with TRBD1 matching 7 bases. The germline V gene encodes CDR1 LNHDA and CDR2 SQIVND (reference sequence). The trim removed 5 bases at V and 0 bases at J, leaving 7 bases unmatched. This CDR3 comprises 16 residues. In DNA, the CDR3 is TGTGCCAGTAGTCCACTGACAGGGTTAGCCAAAAACATTCAGTACTTC. Translation gives CASSPLTGLAKNIQYF.

The chain has TRBV28 and TRBJ2-7; the match to TRBD1 covers 7 bases. Germline values: CDR1 MDHEN, CDR2 SYDVKM. V trimming: 2 bases; J trimming: 8 bases; junction bases outside the gene matches: 12. CDR3 length equals 15 residues. The CDR3 here is CASSLPGTERGKQYF. The DNA of the CDR3 is TGTGCCAGCAGTTTACCCGGGACAGAGAGGGGAAAGCAGTACTTC.

The chain uses TRBV29-1 and TRBJ2-7; 11 nucleotides line up with TRBD1. The trim removed 6 bases at V and 5 bases at J, leaving 3 bases unmatched. CDR1 SQVTM and CDR2 ANQGSEA come from the germline V gene. The length of the CDR3 is 12 residues. The CDR3 DNA reads TGCAGCGTGGGGACAGGGGGGAACGAGCAGTACTTC. It is translated as CSVGTGGNEQYF.

The chain combines TRBV29-1 with TRBJ2-5; D is uncertain. With 4 bases removed from V and 2 bases from J, the gap between germline ends came to 8 bases. Germline V gives CDR1 SQVTM, CDR2 ANQGSEA. The CDR3 is 12 residues long. CDR3 nucleotide sequence: TGCAGCGTTGGTAGGCTGCAAGAGACCCAGTACTTC. Translated: CSVGRLQETQYF.

This rearrangement joins TRBV28 to TRBJ1-5; D unresolved. Germline CDR1 reads MDHEN; CDR2 reads SYDVKM. Trimming stripped 6 bases from V and 5 bases from J, with 20 bases between. This CDR3 is built from 16 residues. CDR3 sequence reads: CASSPLGGRVDQPQHF. The CDR3 nucleotides read TGTGCCAGCAGCCCCCTGGGCGGTCGGGTAGATCAGCCCCAGCATTTT.

CDR3 sequence reads: CASSFGLGRETQYF. In DNA, the CDR3 is TGTGCCAGCAGCTTTGGGTTAGGCAGGGAGACCCAGTACTTC. The chain uses TRBV5-6 and TRBJ2-5; D is unresolved. Germline CDR1 and CDR2: SGHDT and YYEEEE. The CDR3 is made up of 14 amino acids. V was pared by 2 bases and J by 5 bases, with 13 bases between.

The rearrangement uses TRBV6-5 and TRBJ2-2; D is unclear. Per the germline V gene, CDR1 is MNHEY and CDR2 is SVGAGI. The CDR3 totals 13 residues. With 2 bases removed from V and 3 bases from J, the gap between germline ends came to 4 bases. The CDR3 is CASSYGDTGELFF. The CDR3 DNA reads TGTGCCAGCAGTTACGGAGACACCGGGGAGCTGTTTTTT.

Concerning this clone: The same CDR3 also results from other DNA sequences found in this sample. The chain joins TRBV9 to TRBJ1-1; D is ambiguous. Deletions cut 0 bases from V and 0 bases from J, with 3 bases between. The germline V gene has CDR1 SGDLS and CDR2 YYNGEE. The CDR3 runs 13 residues. CDR3 nucleotide sequence: TGTGCCAGCAGCGTAGCAGTGAACACTGAAGCTTTCTTT. It translates to CASSVAVNTEAFF.

A single count supports this clone. This chain connects TRBV14 to TRBJ2-3; D assignment may be TRBD1 or TRBD2 (6 bases each). The V gene lost 2 bases and the J gene lost 2 bases, with 14 bases spanning the gap. The CDR3 is made up of 16 amino acids. Germline values: CDR1 SGHDN, CDR2 FVKESK. The CDR3 here is CASSQKRGDLTDTQYF. In DNA, the CDR3 is TGTGCCAGCAGCCAAAAGAGGGGGGACCTCACAGATACGCAGTATTTT.

This clone was recorded a few times. A read error may produce the germline difference seen at one junction end. The chain uses TRBV6-1 and TRBJ1-5; weak D call: TRBD1 (5 bases). From germline, CDR1 is MNHNS and CDR2 SASEGT. CDR3 size: 15 residues. The CDR3 here is CASREGHISNQPQHF. The CDR3 nucleotides read TGTGCCAGCAGGGAAGGACACATTAGCAATCAGCCCCAGCATTTT.

J is TRBJ1-4 and V is TRBV29-1; perhaps TRBD1 as D (6 bases). V shed 0 bases and J shed 5 bases, with 16 bases lying between them. The CDR3 runs 16 residues. Germline V gene data show CDR1 as SQVTM and CDR2 as ANQGSEA. DNA for the CDR3: TGCAGCGTTGAAGATAGGTATCGGGACACAAATGAAAAACTGTTTTTT. This gives the protein CSVEDRYRDTNEKLFF.

In this sample, this clone turned up once. The gene calls are TRBV11-2 and TRBJ2-3; no reliable D call. V dropped 2 bases and J dropped 2 bases, with 14 bases sitting between them. Germline assignment: CDR1 SGHAT and CDR2 FQNNGV. The CDR3 contains 16 residues. This CDR3 is CASSLRVGGSTDTQYF. The DNA of the CDR3 is TGTGCCAGCAGCTTACGGGTCGGCGGCTCCACAGATACGCAGTATTTT.

This chain connects TRBV7-8 to TRBJ1-4, with TRBD1 as a possible D gene (5 bases). The CDR3 sequence is 15 residues long. Trimming took off 4 bases at V and 5 bases at J, with 14 bases between the two ends. The germline V gene encodes CDR1 SGHVS and CDR2 FQNEAQ. The CDR3 loop reads CASSSARGYNEKLFF. In nucleotides, the CDR3 is TGTGCCAGCAGCTCGGCCCGGGGGTACAATGAAAAACTGTTTTTT.

The V and J genes are TRBV4-3 and TRBJ1-6; the match to TRBD1 covers 7 bases. Losses at the gene ends were 0 bases for V and 7 bases for J; bases not matched to a gene: 9. Per the germline V gene, CDR1 is LGHNA and CDR2 is YSLEER. This CDR3 contains 17 residues. CDR3 in amino acids: CASSQDPPPGGNSPLHF. Written as DNA, the CDR3 is TGCGCCAGCAGCCAAGACCCCCCACCAGGGGGGAATTCACCCCTCCACTTT.

The CDR3 DNA reads as TGTGCCAGCAGCTTAGCGACAGGGAACACCGGGGAGCTGTTTTTT. Translation: CASSLATGNTGELFF. The rearrangement uses TRBV7-2 and TRBJ2-2, with D possibly TRBD1 on 6 matching bases. The CDR3 extends over 15 amino acids. V dropped 0 bases and J dropped 1 base, with 6 bases sitting between them. The V gene's germline CDR1 is SGHTA and CDR2 FQGNSA.

This clone occurred once. V usage is TRBV30 and J usage is TRBJ1-4, with D possibly being TRBD1 (6 bases). The CDR3 length is 14 residues. V was cut by 3 bases and J by 7 bases, with 15 bases left in between. The germline gives CDR1 GTSNPN, CDR2 SVGIG (reference sequence). The CDR3 region has the DNA TGTGCCTGGAGCACCGGGACATGGGGTGAAAAACTGTTTTTT. Translation: CAWSTGTWGEKLFF.